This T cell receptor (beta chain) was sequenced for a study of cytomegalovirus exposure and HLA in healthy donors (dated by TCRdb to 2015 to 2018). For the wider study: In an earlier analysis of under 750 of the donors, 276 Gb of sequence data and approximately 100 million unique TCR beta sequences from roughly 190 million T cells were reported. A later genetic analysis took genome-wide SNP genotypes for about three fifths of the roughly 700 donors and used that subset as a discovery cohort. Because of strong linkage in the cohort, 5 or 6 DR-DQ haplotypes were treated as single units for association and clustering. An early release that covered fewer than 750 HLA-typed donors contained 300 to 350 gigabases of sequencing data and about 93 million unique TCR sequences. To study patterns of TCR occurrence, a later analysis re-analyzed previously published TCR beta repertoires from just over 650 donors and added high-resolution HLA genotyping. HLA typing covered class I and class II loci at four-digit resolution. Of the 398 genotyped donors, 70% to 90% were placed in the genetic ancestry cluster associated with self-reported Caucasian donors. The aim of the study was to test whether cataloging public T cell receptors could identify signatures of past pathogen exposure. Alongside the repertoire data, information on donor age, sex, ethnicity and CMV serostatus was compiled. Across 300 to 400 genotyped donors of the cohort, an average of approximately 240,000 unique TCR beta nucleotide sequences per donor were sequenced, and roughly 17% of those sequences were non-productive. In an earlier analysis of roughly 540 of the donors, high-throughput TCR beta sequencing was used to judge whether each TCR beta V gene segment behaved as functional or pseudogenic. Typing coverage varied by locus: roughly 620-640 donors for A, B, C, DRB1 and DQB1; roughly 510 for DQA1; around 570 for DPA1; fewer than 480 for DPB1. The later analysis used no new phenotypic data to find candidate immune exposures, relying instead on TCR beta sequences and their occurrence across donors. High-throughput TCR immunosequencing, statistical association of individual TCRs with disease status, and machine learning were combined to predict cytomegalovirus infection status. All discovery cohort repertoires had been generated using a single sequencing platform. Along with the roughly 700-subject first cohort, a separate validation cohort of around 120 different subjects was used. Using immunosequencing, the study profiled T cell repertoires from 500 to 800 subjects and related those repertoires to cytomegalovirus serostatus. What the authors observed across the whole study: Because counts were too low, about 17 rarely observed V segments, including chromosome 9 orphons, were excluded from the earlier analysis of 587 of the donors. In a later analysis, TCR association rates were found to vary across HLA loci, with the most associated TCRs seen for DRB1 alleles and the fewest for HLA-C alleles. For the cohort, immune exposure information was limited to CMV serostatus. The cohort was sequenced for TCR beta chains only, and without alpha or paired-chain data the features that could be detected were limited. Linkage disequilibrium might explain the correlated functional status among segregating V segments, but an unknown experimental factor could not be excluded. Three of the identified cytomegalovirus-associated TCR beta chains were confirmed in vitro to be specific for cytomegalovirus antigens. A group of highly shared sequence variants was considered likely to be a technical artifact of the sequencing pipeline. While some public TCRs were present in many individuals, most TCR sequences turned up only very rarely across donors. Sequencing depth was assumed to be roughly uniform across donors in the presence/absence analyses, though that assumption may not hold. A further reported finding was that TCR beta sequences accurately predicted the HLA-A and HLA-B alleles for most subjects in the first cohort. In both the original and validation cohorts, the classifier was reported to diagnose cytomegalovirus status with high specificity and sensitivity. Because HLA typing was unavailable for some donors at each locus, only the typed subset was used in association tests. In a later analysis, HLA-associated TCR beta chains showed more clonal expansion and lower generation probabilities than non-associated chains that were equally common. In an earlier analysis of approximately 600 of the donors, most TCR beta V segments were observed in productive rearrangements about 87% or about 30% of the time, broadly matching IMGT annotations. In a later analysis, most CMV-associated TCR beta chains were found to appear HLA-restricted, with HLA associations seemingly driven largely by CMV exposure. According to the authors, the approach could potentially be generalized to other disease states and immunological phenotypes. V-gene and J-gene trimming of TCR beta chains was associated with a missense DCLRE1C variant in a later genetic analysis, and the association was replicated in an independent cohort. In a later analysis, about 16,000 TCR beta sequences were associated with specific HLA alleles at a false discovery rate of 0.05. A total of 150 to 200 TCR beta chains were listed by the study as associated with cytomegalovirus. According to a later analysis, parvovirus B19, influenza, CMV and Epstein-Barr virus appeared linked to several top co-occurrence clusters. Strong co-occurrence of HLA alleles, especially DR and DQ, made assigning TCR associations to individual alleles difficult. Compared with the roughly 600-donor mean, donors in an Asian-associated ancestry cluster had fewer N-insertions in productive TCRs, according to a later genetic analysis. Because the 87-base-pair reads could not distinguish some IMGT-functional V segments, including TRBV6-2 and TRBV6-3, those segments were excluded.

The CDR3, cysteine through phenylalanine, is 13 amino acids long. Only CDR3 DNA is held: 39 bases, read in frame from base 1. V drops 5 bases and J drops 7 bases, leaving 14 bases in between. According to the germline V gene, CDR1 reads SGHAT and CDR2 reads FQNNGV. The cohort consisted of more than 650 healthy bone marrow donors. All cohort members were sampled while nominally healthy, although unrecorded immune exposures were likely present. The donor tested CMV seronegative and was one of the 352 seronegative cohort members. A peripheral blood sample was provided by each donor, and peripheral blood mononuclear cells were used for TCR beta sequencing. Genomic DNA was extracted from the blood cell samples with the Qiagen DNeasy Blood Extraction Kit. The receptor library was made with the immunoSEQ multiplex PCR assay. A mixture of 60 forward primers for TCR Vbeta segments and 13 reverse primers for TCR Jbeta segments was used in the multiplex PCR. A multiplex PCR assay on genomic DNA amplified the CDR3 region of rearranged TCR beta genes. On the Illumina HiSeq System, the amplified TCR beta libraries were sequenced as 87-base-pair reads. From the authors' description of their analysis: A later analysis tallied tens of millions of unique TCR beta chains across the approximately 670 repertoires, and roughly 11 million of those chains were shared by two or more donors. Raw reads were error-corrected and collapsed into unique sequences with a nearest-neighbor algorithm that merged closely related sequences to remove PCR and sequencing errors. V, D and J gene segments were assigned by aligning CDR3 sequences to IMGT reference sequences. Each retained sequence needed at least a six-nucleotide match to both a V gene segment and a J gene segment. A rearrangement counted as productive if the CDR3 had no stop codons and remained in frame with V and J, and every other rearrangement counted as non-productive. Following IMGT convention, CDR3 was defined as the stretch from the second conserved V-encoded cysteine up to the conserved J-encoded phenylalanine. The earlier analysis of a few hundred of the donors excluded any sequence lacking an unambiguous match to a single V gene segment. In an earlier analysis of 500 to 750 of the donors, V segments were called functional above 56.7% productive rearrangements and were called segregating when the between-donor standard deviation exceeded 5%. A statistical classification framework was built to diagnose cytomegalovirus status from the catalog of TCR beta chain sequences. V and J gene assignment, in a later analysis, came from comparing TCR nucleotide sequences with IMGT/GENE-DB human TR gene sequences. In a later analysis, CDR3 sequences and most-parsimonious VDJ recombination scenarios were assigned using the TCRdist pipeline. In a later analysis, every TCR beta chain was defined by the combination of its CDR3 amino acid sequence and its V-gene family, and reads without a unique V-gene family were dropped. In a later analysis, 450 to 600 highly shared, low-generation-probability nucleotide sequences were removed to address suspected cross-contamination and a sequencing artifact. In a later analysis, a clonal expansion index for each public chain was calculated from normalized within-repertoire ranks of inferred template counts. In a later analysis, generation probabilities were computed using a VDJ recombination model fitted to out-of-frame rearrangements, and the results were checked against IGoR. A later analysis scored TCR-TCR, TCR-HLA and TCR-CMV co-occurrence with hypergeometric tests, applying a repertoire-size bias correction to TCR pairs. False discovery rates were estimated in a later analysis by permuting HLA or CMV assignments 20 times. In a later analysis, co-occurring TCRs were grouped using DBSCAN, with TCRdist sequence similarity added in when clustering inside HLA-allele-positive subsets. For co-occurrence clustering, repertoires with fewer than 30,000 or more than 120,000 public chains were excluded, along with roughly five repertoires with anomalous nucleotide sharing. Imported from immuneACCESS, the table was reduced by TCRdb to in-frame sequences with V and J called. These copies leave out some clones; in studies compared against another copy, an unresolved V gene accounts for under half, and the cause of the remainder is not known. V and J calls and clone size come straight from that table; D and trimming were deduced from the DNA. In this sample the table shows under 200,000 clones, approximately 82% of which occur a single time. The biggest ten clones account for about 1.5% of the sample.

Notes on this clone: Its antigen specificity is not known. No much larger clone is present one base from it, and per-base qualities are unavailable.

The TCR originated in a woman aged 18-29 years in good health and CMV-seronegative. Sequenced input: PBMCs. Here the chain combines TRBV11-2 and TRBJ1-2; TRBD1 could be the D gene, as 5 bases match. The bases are TGTGCCAGCAGCCCCCTGGGGGGTGGTGGCTACACCTTC. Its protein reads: CASSPLGGGGYTF.